A selection of T cell receptor beta chains follows, all from one sample in a study of T-cell memory formation after mild COVID-19. TCRdb recomputed calls from the 5' RACE reads with MiXCR, one row per CDR3 protein. Of more than 250,000 distinct CDR3 sequences in the sample, approximately 18% were seen once. The specimen sequenced was PBMCs or a T cell subset sorted from them (not recorded which). The origin of the receptors is a man aged 18 to 35 who had mild COVID-19 (a few samples of this study predate the infection). Cell type and time point are not known. Both conserved end residues are part of each CDR3. Fields, in order: V gene, D gene, clone size, J gene, CDR3 DNA, CDR3 protein. D genes are given only for firm matches. Some rows have no size entry. The others give once, few or many, or a class for an expanded clone.

v_call: TRBV5-1; d_call: -; clone_size: -; j_call: TRBJ2-2; cdr3_nt: TGCGCCAGCAGATCGGACCCGAACACCGGGGAGCTGTTTTTT; cdr3_aa: CASRSDPNTGELFF
v_call: TRBV10-3; d_call: -; clone_size: -; j_call: TRBJ1-3; cdr3_nt: TGTGCCATCAGTGAGTCCACGGGGGCAACTGGAAACACCATATATTTT; cdr3_aa: CAISESTGATGNTIYF
v_call: TRBV14; d_call: -; clone_size: few; j_call: TRBJ1-3; cdr3_nt: TGTGCCAGCAGCCCACGCACCGGAGGCACCATATATTTT; cdr3_aa: CASSPRTGGTIYF
v_call: TRBV12-3/TRBV12-4; d_call: -; clone_size: -; j_call: TRBJ2-2; cdr3_nt: TGTGCCAGCAGGGTCGACGGTCCCGGCGGGGAGCTGTTTTTT; cdr3_aa: CASRVDGPGGELFF
v_call: TRBV7-6; d_call: -; clone_size: -; j_call: TRBJ2-3; cdr3_nt: TGTGCCAGCGTGGCAGATACGCAGTATTTT; cdr3_aa: CASVADTQYF
v_call: TRBV19; d_call: -; clone_size: -; j_call: TRBJ1-2; cdr3_nt: TGTGCCAGTAGTGCGGGATTAGGCTATGGCTACACCTTC; cdr3_aa: CASSAGLGYGYTF
v_call: TRBV30; d_call: TRBD1; clone_size: -; j_call: TRBJ2-7; cdr3_nt: TGTGCCTGGAGTAGGAGGCAGGGGGCCTACGAGCAGTACTTC; cdr3_aa: CAWSRRQGAYEQYF
v_call: TRBV6-2/TRBV6-3; d_call: -; clone_size: -; j_call: TRBJ2-1; cdr3_nt: TGTGCCAGCAGTACAAAGGGTTATGGATCCTACAATGAGCAGTTCTTC; cdr3_aa: CASSTKGYGSYNEQFF
v_call: TRBV9; d_call: -; clone_size: few; j_call: TRBJ1-3; cdr3_nt: TGTGCCAGCAGCGTAGAGGGTGACTCTGGAAACACCATATATTTT; cdr3_aa: CASSVEGDSGNTIYF
v_call: TRBV2; d_call: -; clone_size: few; j_call: TRBJ1-1; cdr3_nt: TGTGCCAGCAGCCTCGGACCCCGCCCGCCGACTGCTTTCTTT; cdr3_aa: CASSLGPRPPTAFF
v_call: TRBV25-1; d_call: -; clone_size: few; j_call: TRBJ2-7; cdr3_nt: TGTGCCAGCAGTGACTACGACAGCTACGAGCAGTACTTC; cdr3_aa: CASSDYDSYEQYF
v_call: TRBV7-2; d_call: TRBD2; clone_size: few; j_call: TRBJ2-1; cdr3_nt: TGTGCCAGCAGCTTAGTATTAGCGGGGGGGCCGATCTCGGTCTTC; cdr3_aa: CASSLVLAGGPISVF
v_call: TRBV5-1; d_call: -; clone_size: -; j_call: TRBJ2-3; cdr3_nt: TGCGCCAGCAGCTTACTCCGGGGGACGGCCCCAGATACGCAGTATTTT; cdr3_aa: CASSLLRGTAPDTQYF
v_call: TRBV28; d_call: -; clone_size: many; j_call: TRBJ2-1; cdr3_nt: TGTGCCAGCAGTTCCTCCGGGACCAGGCGCTCCTACAATGAGCAGTTCTTC; cdr3_aa: CASSSSGTRRSYNEQFF
v_call: TRBV4-1; d_call: -; clone_size: few; j_call: TRBJ2-3; cdr3_nt: TGCGCCAGCAGCCAACATGAGCAGGGCCCGGGTACGCAGTATTTT; cdr3_aa: CASSQHEQGPGTQYF
v_call: TRBV6-2/TRBV6-3; d_call: TRBD2; clone_size: -; j_call: TRBJ2-3; cdr3_nt: TGTGCCAGCAGTTATTGGAAGCGGGAGAGCACAGATACGCAGTATTTT; cdr3_aa: CASSYWKRESTDTQYF
v_call: TRBV5-4; d_call: -; clone_size: few; j_call: TRBJ1-1; cdr3_nt: TGTGCCAGCAGCCCCGGGGGGGCGGAGGGCACTGAAGCTTTCTTT; cdr3_aa: CASSPGGAEGTEAFF
v_call: TRBV28; d_call: -; clone_size: -; j_call: TRBJ2-7; cdr3_nt: TGTGCCAGCAGGGTGGGGGGGCTAGGCGAGCAGTACTTC; cdr3_aa: CASRVGGLGEQYF
v_call: TRBV7-7; d_call: -; clone_size: -; j_call: TRBJ2-2; cdr3_nt: TGTGCTAGCAGCCCAGCCCCCGCGGCAGCGAACACCGGGGAGCTGTTTTTT; cdr3_aa: CASSPAPAAANTGELFF
v_call: TRBV6-6; d_call: -; clone_size: -; j_call: TRBJ2-2; cdr3_nt: TGTGCCAGCACTCAGGCGCCGAACACCGGGGAGCTGTTTTTT; cdr3_aa: CASTQAPNTGELFF
v_call: TRBV7-9; d_call: TRBD1; clone_size: few; j_call: TRBJ1-6; cdr3_nt: TGTGCCAGCAACGACAGGGATAATTCACCCCTCCACTTT; cdr3_aa: CASNDRDNSPLHF
v_call: TRBV6-5; d_call: -; clone_size: few; j_call: TRBJ2-5; cdr3_nt: TGTGCCAGCAGCCCATGGGGACTTCAAGAGACCCAGTACTTC; cdr3_aa: CASSPWGLQETQYF
v_call: TRBV7-6; d_call: -; clone_size: -; j_call: TRBJ1-3; cdr3_nt: TGTGCCAGCAGCTTAGGGGGGGCACCTGGAAACACCATATATTTT; cdr3_aa: CASSLGGAPGNTIYF
v_call: TRBV4-3; d_call: -; clone_size: -; j_call: TRBJ1-1; cdr3_nt: TGCGCCAGCAGCCAAGAGGTCTCGGGCACTGAAGCTTTCTTT; cdr3_aa: CASSQEVSGTEAFF
v_call: TRBV12-3/TRBV12-4; d_call: -; clone_size: many; j_call: TRBJ1-5; cdr3_nt: TGTGCCAGCAGTTCTATAGAGGTATCAGGGGATTATATTCAGCCCCAGCATTTT; cdr3_aa: CASSSIEVSGDYIQPQHF
v_call: TRBV20-1; d_call: TRBD1; clone_size: few; j_call: TRBJ2-1; cdr3_nt: TGCAGTGCAGAAAGGACAGGGCAATTCAGTGGGGAGCAGTTCTTC; cdr3_aa: CSAERTGQFSGEQFF
v_call: TRBV7-8; d_call: TRBD1; clone_size: -; j_call: TRBJ1-1; cdr3_nt: TGTGCCAGCAGCGAACACAGGGGCAAGGGGATGAACACTGAAGCTTTCTTT; cdr3_aa: CASSEHRGKGMNTEAFF
v_call: TRBV4-1; d_call: TRBD1; clone_size: -; j_call: TRBJ1-2; cdr3_nt: TGCGCCAGCAGCCAAGATAGCGGGACAGGGGGCTATGGCTACACCTTC; cdr3_aa: CASSQDSGTGGYGYTF
v_call: TRBV12-3/TRBV12-4; d_call: -; clone_size: many; j_call: TRBJ1-1; cdr3_nt: TGTGCCAGCAGTTTACAGGCAGGCGGGATCACTGAAGCTTTCTTT; cdr3_aa: CASSLQAGGITEAFF
v_call: TRBV5-1; d_call: -; clone_size: -; j_call: TRBJ1-1; cdr3_nt: TGCGCCAGCAGCCTTCTAGGCGACACTGAAGCTTTCTTT; cdr3_aa: CASSLLGDTEAFF
v_call: TRBV4-1; d_call: -; clone_size: few; j_call: TRBJ2-7; cdr3_nt: TGCGCCAGCAGCCAAGAAGGGTTTCGAGGGAACTACGAGCAGTACTTC; cdr3_aa: CASSQEGFRGNYEQYF
v_call: TRBV5-1; d_call: TRBD2; clone_size: -; j_call: TRBJ2-1; cdr3_nt: TGCGCCAGTTCCGTACTAGCGGGGGGGCCGGTTGAGCAGTTCTTC; cdr3_aa: CASSVLAGGPVEQFF
v_call: TRBV29-1; d_call: -; clone_size: once; j_call: TRBJ1-1; cdr3_nt: TGCAGCGTTGAACACAGAGGGGGCACTGAAGCTTTCTTT; cdr3_aa: CSVEHRGGTEAFF
v_call: TRBV12-3/TRBV12-4; d_call: -; clone_size: -; j_call: TRBJ1-1; cdr3_nt: TGTGCCAGCAGTTTAGCAGTAATGAGGAAGCTTGACACTGAAGCTTTCTTT; cdr3_aa: CASSLAVMRKLDTEAFF
v_call: TRBV7-9; d_call: TRBD2; clone_size: -; j_call: TRBJ2-3; cdr3_nt: TGTGCCAGCAGTCCAACTAGCGGGGGCCGCACAGATACGCAGTATTTT; cdr3_aa: CASSPTSGGRTDTQYF
v_call: TRBV9; d_call: -; clone_size: -; j_call: TRBJ2-3; cdr3_nt: TGTGCCAGCGCGAGGTCGGGAACAGGGAATGCAGATACGCAGTATTTT; cdr3_aa: CASARSGTGNADTQYF
v_call: TRBV4-2; d_call: TRBD2; clone_size: few; j_call: TRBJ2-7; cdr3_nt: TGTGCCAGCAGCCAAGTCCCCTCGGGACTACCCTACGAGCAGTACTTC; cdr3_aa: CASSQVPSGLPYEQYF
v_call: TRBV2; d_call: -; clone_size: few; j_call: TRBJ2-1; cdr3_nt: TGTGCCAGCCACGGAGATGGCGATGAGCAGTTCTTC; cdr3_aa: CASHGDGDEQFF
v_call: TRBV2; d_call: TRBD1; clone_size: many; j_call: TRBJ2-7; cdr3_nt: TGTGCCAGCAGTGCTCGGGCAGGGGGCCTCGAGCAGTACTTC; cdr3_aa: CASSARAGGLEQYF
v_call: TRBV4-1; d_call: -; clone_size: -; j_call: TRBJ1-5; cdr3_nt: TGCGCCAGCAGCCACCTACCCGGGTCTCGCGATCAGCCCCAGCATTTT; cdr3_aa: CASSHLPGSRDQPQHF
v_call: TRBV7-9; d_call: -; clone_size: few; j_call: TRBJ2-3; cdr3_nt: TGTGCCAGCAGCCGCAACCAAGATACGCAGTATTTT; cdr3_aa: CASSRNQDTQYF
v_call: TRBV6-6; d_call: -; clone_size: -; j_call: TRBJ2-5; cdr3_nt: TGTGCCAGCACCTCGTGGGGTGGGGAGACCCAGTACTTC; cdr3_aa: CASTSWGGETQYF
v_call: TRBV7-3; d_call: TRBD1; clone_size: many; j_call: TRBJ2-1; cdr3_nt: TGTGCCAGCAGCCTACAGGGGGAGAGCAATGAGCAGTTCTTC; cdr3_aa: CASSLQGESNEQFF